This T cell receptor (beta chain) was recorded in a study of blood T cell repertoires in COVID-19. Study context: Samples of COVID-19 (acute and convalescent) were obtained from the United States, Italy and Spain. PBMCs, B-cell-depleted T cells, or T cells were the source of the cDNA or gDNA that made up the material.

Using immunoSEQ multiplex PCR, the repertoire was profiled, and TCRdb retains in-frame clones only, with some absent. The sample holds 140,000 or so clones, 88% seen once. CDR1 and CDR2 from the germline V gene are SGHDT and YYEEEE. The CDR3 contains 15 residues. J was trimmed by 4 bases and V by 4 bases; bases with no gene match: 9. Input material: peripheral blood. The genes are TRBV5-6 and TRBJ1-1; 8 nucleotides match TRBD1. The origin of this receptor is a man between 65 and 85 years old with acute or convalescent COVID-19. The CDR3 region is CASSVRQGISTEAFF. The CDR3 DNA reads TGTGCCAGCAGCGTTAGACAGGGGATCAGCACTGAAGCTTTCTTT.